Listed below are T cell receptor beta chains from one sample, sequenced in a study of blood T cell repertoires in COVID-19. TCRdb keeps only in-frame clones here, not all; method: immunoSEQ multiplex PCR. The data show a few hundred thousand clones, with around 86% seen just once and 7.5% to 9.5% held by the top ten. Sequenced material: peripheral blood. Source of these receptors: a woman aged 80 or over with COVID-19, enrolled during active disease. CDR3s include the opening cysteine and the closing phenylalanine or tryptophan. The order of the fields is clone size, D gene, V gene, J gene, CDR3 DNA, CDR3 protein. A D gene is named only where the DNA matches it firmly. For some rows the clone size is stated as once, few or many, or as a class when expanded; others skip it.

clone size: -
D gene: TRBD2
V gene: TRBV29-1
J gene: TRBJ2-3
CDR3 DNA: TGCAGCGAGCGGGGCTTCACAGATACGCAGTATTTT
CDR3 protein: CSERGFTDTQYF

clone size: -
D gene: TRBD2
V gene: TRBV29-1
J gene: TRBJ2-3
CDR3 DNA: TGCAGCGTGGGTGGACTAGCGCGGACAGATACGCAGTATTTT
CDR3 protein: CSVGGLARTDTQYF

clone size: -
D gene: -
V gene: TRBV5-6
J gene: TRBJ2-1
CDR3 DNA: TGTGCCAGCAGCCGCAGGGGTGAGCAGTTCTTC
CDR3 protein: CASSRRGEQFF

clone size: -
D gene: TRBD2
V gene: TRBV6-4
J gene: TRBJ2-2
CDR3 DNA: TGTGCCAGCAGTGACTCGGGAGGGTGGACCGGGGAGCTGTTTTTT
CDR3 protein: CASSDSGGWTGELFF

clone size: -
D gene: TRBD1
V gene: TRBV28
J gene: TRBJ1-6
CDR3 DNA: TGTGCCAGCAGTCTCCGGACAGGTCCAAAAGGCCTCCACTTT
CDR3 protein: CASSLRTGPKGLHF

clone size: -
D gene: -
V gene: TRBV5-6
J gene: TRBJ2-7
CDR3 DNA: TGTGCCAGCAGCTTGGTAGGGGTCCCATACGAGCAGTACTTC
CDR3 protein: CASSLVGVPYEQYF

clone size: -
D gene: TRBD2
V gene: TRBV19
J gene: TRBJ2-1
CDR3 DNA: TGTGCCAGTAGTAGCGGGAGGGTGGGGCAGTTCTTC
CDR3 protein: CASSSGRVGQFF

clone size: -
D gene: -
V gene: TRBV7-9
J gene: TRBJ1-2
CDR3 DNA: TGTGCCAGCAGCTTACGGGGGGGCTACACCTTC
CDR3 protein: CASSLRGGYTF

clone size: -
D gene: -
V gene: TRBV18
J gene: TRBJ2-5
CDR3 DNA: TGTGCCAGCTCGTCGGGAGCCCAAGAGACCCAGTACTTC
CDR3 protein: CASSSGAQETQYF

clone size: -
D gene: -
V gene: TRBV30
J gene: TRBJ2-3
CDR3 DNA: TGTGCCTGGAGGGAGGGGGCCCTAAGCACAGATACGCAGTATTTT
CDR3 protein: CAWREGALSTDTQYF

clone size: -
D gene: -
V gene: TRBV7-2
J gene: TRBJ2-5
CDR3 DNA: TGTGCCAGCAGCTCAGGGGTAGGGGTAGAGACCCAGTACTTC
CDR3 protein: CASSSGVGVETQYF

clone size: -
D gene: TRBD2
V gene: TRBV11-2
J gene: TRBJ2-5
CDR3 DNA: TGTGCCAGCAGCTTACGGCGGGGGGGCCGAGAGACCCAGTACTTC
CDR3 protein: CASSLRRGGRETQYF

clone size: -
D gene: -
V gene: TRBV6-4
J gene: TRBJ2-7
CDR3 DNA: TGTGCCAGCTCACCCCAGGGTGGGACTTCTGCCTACGAGCAGTACTTC
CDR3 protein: CASSPQGGTSAYEQYF

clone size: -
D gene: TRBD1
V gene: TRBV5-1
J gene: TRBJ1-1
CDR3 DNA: TGCGCCAGCAGCCCGGGACAGGCCGTAGCTTTCTTT
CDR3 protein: CASSPGQAVAFF

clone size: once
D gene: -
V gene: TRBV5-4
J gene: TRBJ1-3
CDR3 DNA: TGTGCCAGCAGCTTCGGGGGTGCCGCTGGAAACACCATATATTTT
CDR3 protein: CASSFGGAAGNTIYF

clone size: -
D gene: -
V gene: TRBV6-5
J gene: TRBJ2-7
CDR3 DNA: TGTGCCAGCAGAAGTAGCGGCTACTACGAGCAGTACTTC
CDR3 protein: CASRSSGYYEQYF

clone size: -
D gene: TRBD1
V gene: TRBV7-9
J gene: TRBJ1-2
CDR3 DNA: TGTGCCAGCAGCTTGGGACAGGAAGTCTTTGGCTACACCTTC
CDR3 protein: CASSLGQEVFGYTF

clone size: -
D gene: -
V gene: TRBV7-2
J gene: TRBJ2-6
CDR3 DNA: TGTGCCAGCAGCTCCCAGGGTGGGGAGGCCAACGTCCTGACTTTC
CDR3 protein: CASSSQGGEANVLTF

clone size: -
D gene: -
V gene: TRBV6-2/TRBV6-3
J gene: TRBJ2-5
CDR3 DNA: TGTGCCAGCAGTTATGGGATGACCCTCCCTGCGGGTCAGACCCAGTACTTC
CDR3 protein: CASSYGMTLPAGQTQYF

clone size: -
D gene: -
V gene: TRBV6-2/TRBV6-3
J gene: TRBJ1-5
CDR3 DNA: TGTGCCAGCAGCTCCTCCGGAGGAAATCAGCCCCAGCATTTT
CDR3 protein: CASSSSGGNQPQHF

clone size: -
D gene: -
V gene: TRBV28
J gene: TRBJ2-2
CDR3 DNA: TGTGCCAGCAGTTTAGGGGGACTGTACACCGGGGAGCTGTTTTTT
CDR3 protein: CASSLGGLYTGELFF

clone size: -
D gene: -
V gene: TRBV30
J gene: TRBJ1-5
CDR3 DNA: TGTGCCTGGAGTTCCCTAGATTCCCAGCCCCAGCATTTT
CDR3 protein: CAWSSLDSQPQHF

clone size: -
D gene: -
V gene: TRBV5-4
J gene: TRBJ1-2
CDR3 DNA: TGTGCCAGCAGCGTCTCAACAGGGCGGCTAGGCTACACCTTC
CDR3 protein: CASSVSTGRLGYTF

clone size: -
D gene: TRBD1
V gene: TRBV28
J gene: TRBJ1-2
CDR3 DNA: TGTGCCAGCAGTTTCGAGGGGGCTGGTGGCTACACCTTC
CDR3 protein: CASSFEGAGGYTF

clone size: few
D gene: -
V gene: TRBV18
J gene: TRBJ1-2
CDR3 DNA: TGTGCCAGCTCACCGAACCCGGACACGGGCTATGGCTACACCTTC
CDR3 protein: CASSPNPDTGYGYTF

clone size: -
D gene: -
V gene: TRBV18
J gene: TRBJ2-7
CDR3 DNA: TGTGCCAGCTCTCCCGACAGCGCCTACGAGCAGTACTTC
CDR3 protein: CASSPDSAYEQYF

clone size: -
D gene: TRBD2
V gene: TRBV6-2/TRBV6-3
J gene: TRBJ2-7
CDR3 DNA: TGTGCCAGCAGTCCCCTTCGGACTAGCTCCTACGAGCAGTACTTC
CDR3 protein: CASSPLRTSSYEQYF

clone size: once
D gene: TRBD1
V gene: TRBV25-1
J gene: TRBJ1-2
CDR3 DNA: TGTGCCAGCTCAAGGCCAGGGGGGCAAGGCTACACCTTC
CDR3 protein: CASSRPGGQGYTF

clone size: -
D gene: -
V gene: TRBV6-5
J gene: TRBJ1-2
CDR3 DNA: TGTGCCAGCAGTTACTCGTCCAGGGATGGCTACACCTTC
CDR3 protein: CASSYSSRDGYTF

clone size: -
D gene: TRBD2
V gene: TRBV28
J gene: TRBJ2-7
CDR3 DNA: TGTGCCAGCAGACATACTAGCGGGAACTACGAGCAGTACTTC
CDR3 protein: CASRHTSGNYEQYF

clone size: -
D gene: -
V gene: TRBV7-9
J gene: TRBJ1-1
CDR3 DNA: TGTGCCAGCAGCTTAGAAAGGGGAACTGAAGCTTTCTTT
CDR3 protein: CASSLERGTEAFF

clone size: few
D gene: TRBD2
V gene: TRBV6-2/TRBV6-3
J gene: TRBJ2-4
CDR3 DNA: TGTGCCAGCAGTTCACTAGCGGGAGGTCACATTCAGTACTTC
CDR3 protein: CASSSLAGGHIQYF

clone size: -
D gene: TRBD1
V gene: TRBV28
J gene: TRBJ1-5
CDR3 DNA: TGTGCCAGCAGTTTAGACAGGGGCAATCAGCCCCAGCATTTT
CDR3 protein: CASSLDRGNQPQHF

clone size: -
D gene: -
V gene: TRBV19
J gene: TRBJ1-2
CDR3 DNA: TGTGCCAGTAGAGAAGGGGGAATCGGCTATGGCTACACCTTC
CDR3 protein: CASREGGIGYGYTF

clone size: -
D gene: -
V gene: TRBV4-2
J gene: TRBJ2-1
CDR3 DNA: TGTGCCAGCAGCCAGGGTCCGACAGGCTACAATGAGCAGTTCTTC
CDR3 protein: CASSQGPTGYNEQFF

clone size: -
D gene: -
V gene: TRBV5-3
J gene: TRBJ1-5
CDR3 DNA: TGTGCCAGAAGCTTGGGCGAGCCCCAGCATTTT
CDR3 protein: CARSLGEPQHF

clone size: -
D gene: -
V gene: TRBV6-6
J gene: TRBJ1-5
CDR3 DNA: TGTGCCAGCAGTTACCCAGGGCTTAGCAATCAGCCCCAGCATTTT
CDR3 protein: CASSYPGLSNQPQHF

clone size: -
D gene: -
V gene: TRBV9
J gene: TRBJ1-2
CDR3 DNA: TGTGCCAGCAGCGTACTAGGCTATGGCTACACCTTC
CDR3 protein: CASSVLGYGYTF

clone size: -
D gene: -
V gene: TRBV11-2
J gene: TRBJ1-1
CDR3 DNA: TGTGCCAGCAGCCCCCCTTTCCTCTCGGGCACTGAAGCTTTCTTT
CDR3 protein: CASSPPFLSGTEAFF

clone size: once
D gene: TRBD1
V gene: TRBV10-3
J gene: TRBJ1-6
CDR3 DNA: TGTGCCATCAGCTATGGACAGGATAATTCACCCCTCCACTTT
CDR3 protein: CAISYGQDNSPLHF

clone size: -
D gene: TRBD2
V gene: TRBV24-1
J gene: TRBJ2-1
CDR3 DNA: TGTGCCACCAGTGGACTAGCGGGAGTGCGGGAGCAGTTCTTC
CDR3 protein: CATSGLAGVREQFF

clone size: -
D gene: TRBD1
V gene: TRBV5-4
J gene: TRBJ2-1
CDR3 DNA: TGTGCCAGCAGCTTGCGACAGGGTCCCTACAATGAGCAGTTCTTC
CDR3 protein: CASSLRQGPYNEQFF

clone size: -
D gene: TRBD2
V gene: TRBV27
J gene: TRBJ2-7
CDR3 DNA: TGTGCCAGCAGTCTTAGCGGGAGTTCCACCTACGAGCAGTACTTC
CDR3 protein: CASSLSGSSTYEQYF

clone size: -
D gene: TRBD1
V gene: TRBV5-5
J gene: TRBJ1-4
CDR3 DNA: TGTGCCAGCAGCTTGGAAGACAGGGGAAATGAAAAACTGTTTTTT
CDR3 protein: CASSLEDRGNEKLFF

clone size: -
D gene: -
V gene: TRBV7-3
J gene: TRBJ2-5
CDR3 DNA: TGTGCCAGCCAAAGACAGCTCCAAGAGACCCAGTACTTC
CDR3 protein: CASQRQLQETQYF

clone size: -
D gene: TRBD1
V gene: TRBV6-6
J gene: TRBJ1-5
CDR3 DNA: TGTGCCAGCAGTTACGGGACAGGCCTGGCACAGCCCCAGCATTTT
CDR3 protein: CASSYGTGLAQPQHF

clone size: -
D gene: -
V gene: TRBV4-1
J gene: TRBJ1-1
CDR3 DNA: TGCGCCAGCAGCCTTCATCAGGGGAACACTGAAGCTTTCTTT
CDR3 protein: CASSLHQGNTEAFF

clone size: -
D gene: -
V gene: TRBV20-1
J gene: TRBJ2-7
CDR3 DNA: TGCAGTGCTGTACATAACGAGCAGTACTTC
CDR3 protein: CSAVHNEQYF